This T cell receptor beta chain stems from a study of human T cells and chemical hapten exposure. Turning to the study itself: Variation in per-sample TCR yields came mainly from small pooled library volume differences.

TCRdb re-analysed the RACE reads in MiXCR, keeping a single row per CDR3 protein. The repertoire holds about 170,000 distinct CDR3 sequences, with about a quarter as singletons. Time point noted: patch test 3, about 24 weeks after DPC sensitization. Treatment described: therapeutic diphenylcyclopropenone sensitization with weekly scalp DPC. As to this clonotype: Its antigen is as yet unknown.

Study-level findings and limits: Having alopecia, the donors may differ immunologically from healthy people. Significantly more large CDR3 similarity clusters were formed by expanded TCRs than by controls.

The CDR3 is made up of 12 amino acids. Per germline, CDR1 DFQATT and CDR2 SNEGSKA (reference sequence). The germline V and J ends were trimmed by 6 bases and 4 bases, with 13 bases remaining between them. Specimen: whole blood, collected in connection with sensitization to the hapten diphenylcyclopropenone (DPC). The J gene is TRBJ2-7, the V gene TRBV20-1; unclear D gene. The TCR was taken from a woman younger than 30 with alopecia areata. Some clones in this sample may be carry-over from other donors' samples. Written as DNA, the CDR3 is TGCAGTGCAGTTACCGATACATACGAGCAGTACTTC. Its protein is CSAVTDTYEQYF.